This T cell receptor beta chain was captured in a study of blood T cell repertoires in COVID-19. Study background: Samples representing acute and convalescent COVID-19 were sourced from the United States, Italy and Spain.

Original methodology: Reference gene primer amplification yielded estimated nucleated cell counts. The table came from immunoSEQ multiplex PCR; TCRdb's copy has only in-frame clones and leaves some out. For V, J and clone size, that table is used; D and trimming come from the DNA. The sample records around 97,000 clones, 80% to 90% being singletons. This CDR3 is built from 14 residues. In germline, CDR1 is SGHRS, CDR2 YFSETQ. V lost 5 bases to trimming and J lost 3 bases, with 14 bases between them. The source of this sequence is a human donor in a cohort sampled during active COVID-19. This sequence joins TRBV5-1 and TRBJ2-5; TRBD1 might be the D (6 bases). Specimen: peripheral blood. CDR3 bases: TGCGCCAGCAGTCCCGGGACAACAAAAGAGACCCAGTACTTC. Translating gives CASSPGTTKETQYF.